This TCR beta chain was captured by sequencing in a study of CD8 T cells in Susac syndrome. Germline lookup yields CDR1 SGHRS and CDR2 YFSETQ. The CDR3 consists of 12 residues. V lost 1 base to trimming and J lost 7 bases, with 6 bases between them. When the RNA was reverse transcribed, random hexamers were used with an input of roughly 0.5 to 1 ug. TCRdb recomputed calls from the immunoSEQ multiplex PCR reads with MiXCR, one row per CDR3 protein. The sample holds more than 200,000 distinct CDR3 sequences, just under 95% seen once. The TCR originated in a human donor with multiple sclerosis. The sequenced material came from CD4+ T cells from PBMCs. V and J are TRBV5-1 and TRBJ2-4, with unresolved D. DNA for the CDR3: TGCGCCAGCAGCTTGCCCGGGAACATTCAGTACTTC. Its translation: CASSLPGNIQYF.